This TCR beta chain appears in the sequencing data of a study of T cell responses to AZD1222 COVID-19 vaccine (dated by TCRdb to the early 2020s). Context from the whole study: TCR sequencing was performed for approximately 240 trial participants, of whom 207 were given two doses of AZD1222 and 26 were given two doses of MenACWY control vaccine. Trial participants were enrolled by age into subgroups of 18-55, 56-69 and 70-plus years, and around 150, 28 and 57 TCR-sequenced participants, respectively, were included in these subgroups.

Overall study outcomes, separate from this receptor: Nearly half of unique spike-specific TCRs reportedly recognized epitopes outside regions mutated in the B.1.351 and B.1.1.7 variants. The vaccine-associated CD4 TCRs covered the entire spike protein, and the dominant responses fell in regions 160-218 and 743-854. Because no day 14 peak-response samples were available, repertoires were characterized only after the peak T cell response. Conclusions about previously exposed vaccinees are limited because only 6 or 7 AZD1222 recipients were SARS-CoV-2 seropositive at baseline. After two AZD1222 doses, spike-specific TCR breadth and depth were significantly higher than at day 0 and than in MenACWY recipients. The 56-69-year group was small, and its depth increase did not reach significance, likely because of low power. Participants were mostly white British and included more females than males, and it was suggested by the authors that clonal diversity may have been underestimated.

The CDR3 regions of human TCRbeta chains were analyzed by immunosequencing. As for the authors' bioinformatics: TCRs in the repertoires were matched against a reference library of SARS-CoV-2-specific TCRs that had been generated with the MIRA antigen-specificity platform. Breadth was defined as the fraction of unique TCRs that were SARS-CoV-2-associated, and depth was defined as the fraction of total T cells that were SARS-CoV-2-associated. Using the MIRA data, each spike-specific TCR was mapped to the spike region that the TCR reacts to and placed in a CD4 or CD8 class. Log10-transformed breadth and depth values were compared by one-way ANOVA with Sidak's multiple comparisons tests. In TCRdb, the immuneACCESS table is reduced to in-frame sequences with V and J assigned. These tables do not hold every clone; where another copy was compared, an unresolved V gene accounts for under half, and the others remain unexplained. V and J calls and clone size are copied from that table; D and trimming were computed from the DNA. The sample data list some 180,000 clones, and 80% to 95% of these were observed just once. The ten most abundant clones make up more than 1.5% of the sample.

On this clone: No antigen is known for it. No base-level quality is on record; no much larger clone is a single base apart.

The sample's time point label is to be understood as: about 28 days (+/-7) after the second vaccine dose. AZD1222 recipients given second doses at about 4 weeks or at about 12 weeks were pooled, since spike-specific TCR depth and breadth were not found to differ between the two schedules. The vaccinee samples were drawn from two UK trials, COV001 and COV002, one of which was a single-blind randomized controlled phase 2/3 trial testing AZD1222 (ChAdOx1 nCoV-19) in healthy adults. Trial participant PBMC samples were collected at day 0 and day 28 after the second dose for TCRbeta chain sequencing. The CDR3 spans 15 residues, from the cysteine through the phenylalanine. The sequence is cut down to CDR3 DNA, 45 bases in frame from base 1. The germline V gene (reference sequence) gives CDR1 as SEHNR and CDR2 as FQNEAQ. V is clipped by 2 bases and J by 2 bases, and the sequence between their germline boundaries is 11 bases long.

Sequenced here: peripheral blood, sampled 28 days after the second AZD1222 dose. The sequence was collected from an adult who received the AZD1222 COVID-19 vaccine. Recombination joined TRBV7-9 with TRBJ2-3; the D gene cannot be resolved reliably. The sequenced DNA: TGTGCCAGCAGCTTACAACCTAGTAACACAGATACGCAGTATTTT. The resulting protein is CASSLQPSNTDTQYF. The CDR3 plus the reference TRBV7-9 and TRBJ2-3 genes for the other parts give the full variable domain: DTGVSQNPRHKITKRGQNVTFRCDPISEHNRLYWYRQTLGQGPEFLTYFQNEAQLEKSRLLSDRFSAERPKGSFSTLEIQRTEQGDSAMYLCASSLQPSNTDTQYFGPGTRLTVL.